This T cell receptor (beta chain) was identified during a study of CD4+ T cells in melanoma. This CDR3 spans 16 amino acids. V lost 4 bases, J lost 3 bases, and 19 bases lay in between. The germline V gene encodes CDR1 MNHNS and CDR2 SASEGT. Sequencing was performed with immunoSEQ multiplex PCR; in TCRdb, only in-frame clones are kept and a portion is missing. The data show more than 110,000 clones, nearly 95% seen once. The sequence was obtained from a human donor with melanoma. This chain uses TRBV6-1 with TRBJ2-7, with a possible D match to TRBD1 (5 bases). CDR3 nucleotides: TGTGCCAGCAGTGCCAGCCAGCAAGGTAGGGGCTACGAGCAGTACTTC. It translates to CASSASQQGRGYEQYF.